This T cell receptor (beta chain) was retrieved from a study of blood T cell repertoires in COVID-19. In germline, CDR1 is KGHSH, CDR2 LQKENI. This CDR3 has 15 amino acids. The V gene lost 1 base and the J gene lost 7 bases, with 11 bases spanning the gap. TCRdb keeps only in-frame clones here, not all; method: immunoSEQ multiplex PCR. Counted here are 100,000 to 150,000 clones, about 83% occurring once; the ten biggest clones make up more than 9.5%. The gene calls are TRBV18 and TRBJ1-6; possibly TRBD1 for D (5 bases). The sequence was collected from a man aged 35 to 55 with active or convalescent COVID-19. The sequencing input was peripheral blood. The CDR3 region is CASSPRGELNSPLHF. The CDR3 DNA reads TGTGCCAGCTCACCACGGGGGGAGTTAAATTCACCCCTCCACTTT.